This T cell receptor (beta chain) appears in the sequencing data of a study of T cell responses to AZD1222 COVID-19 vaccine. Study-level findings and limits: Repertoires were obtained solely post-peak T cell response.

Repertoires were generated with immunoSEQ multiplex PCR, while TCRdb's copy carries only in-frame clones and drops some. Of about 87,000 clones listed, 70% to 90% are singletons. J lost 0 bases, V lost 1 base, and 4 bases had no gene match. Germline loops: CDR1 LNHDA, CDR2 SQIVND (reference sequence). The CDR3 contains 16 residues. For this clone: The antigen is unknown.

The specimen comprised peripheral blood, sampled on day 0 of AZD1222 vaccination. The TCR was taken from an adult in good health. V is TRBV19 and J is TRBJ2-3; 7 nucleotides line up with TRBD2. CDR3: CASSIGGRASTDTQYF. In DNA form, the CDR3 reads TGTGCCAGTAGTATAGGAGGGAGGGCCAGCACAGATACGCAGTATTTT.